This T cell receptor (beta chain) originates from a study of cytomegalovirus exposure and HLA in healthy donors. General study findings and limits: TCR beta chain V- and J-gene trimming was linked, in a later analysis, to a missense variant in DCLRE1C.

The study sampled nominally healthy donors, though unrecorded immune exposures were likely. PCR amplification relied on 60 Vbeta primers (plus 13 Jbeta primers). The assay was immunoSEQ multiplex PCR, and TCRdb's table has in-frame clones only and misses some. The sample records about 160,000 clones, approximately 75% being singletons. In regard to this clone: Its target is unknown.

Sequencing was carried out using PBMCs. This clonotype was sampled from a woman between 18 and 30 years old in good health and CMV-seronegative.

CDR3 residues: CASSPSQREQETQYF. In DNA form, the CDR3 reads TGTGCCAGCAGCCCCAGCCAGCGGGAGCAAGAGACCCAGTACTTC. The chain carries TRBV7-9 and TRBJ2-5; 8 bases agree with TRBD2. The CDR3 consists of 15 residues. The junction had 7 bases not matched to a gene; V was cut back by 5 bases and J by 2 bases. Germline loops: CDR1 SEHNR, CDR2 FQNEAQ (reference sequence). Filled out from reference TRBV7-9 and TRBJ2-5, the complete variable domain reads DTGVSQNPRHKITKRGQNVTFRCDPISEHNRLYWYRQTLGQGPEFLTYFQNEAQLEKSRLLSDRFSAERPKGSFSTLEIQRTEQGDSAMYLCASSPSQREQETQYFGPGTRLLVL.